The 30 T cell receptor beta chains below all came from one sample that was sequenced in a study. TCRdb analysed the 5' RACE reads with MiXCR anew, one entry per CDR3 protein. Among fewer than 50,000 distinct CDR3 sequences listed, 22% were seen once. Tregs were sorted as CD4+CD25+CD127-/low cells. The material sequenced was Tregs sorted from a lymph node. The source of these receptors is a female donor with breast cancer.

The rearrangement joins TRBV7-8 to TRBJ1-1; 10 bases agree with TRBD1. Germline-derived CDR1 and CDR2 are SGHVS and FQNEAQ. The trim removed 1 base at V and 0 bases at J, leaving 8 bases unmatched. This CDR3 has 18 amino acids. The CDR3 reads CASSLDSGQGDLNTEAFF. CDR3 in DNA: TGTGCCAGCAGCTTAGACTCCGGACAGGGGGATTTGAACACTGAAGCTTTCTTT.

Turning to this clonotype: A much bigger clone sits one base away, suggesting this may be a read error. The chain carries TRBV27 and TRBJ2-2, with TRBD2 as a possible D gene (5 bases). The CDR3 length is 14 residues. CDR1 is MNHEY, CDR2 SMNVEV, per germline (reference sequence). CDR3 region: CASSVGSYSGELLF. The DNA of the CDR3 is TGTGCCAGCAGTGTGGGTAGCTACTCCGGGGAGCTGCTTTTT.

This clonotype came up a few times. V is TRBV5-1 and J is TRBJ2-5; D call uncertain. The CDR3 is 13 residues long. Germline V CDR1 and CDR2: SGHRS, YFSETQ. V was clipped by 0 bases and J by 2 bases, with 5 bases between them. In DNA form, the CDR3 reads TGCGCCAGCAGCTTGGAACAGCAAGAGACCCAGTACTTC. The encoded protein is CASSLEQQETQYF. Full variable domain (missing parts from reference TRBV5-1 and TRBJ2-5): KAGVTQTPRYLIKTRGQQVTLSCSPISGHRSVSWYQQTPGQGLQFLFEYFSETQRNKGNFPGRFSGRQFSNSRSEMNVSTLELGDSALYLCASSLEQQETQYFGPGTRLLVL.

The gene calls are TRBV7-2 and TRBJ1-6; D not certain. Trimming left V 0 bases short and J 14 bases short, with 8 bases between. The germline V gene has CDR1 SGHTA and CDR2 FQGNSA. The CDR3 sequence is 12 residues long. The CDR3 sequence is CASSLAQGTLHF. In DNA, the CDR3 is TGTGCCAGCAGCTTAGCCCAAGGGACCCTCCACTTT.

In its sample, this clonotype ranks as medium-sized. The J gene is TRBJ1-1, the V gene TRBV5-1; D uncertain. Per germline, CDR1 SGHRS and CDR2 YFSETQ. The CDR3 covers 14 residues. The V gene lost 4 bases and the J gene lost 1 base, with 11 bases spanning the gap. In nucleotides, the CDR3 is TGCGCCAGCAGCGGCGGAATACCGAACACTGAAGCTTTCTTT. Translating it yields CASSGGIPNTEAFF.

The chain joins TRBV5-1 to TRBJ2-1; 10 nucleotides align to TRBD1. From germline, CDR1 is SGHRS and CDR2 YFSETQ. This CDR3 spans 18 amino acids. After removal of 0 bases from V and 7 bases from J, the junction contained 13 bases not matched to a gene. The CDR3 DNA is TGCGCCAGCAGCTTGGTCCTGGTTGGGGACAGGGGAAGGAATGAGCAGTTCTTC. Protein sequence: CASSLVLVGDRGRNEQFF.

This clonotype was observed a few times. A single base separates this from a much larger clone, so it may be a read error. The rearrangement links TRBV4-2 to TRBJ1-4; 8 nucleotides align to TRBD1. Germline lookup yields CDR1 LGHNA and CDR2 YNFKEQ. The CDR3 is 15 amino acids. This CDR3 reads CANSRTTGDNEKLFF. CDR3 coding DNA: TGTGCCAACAGCCGAACGACAGGGGATAATGAAAAACTGTTTTTT.

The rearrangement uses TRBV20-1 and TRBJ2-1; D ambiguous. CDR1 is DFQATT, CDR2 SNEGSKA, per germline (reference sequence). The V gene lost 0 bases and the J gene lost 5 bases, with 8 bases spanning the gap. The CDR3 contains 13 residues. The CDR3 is CSARDGRDNEQFF. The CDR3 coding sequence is TGCAGTGCTAGAGATGGGCGAGACAATGAGCAGTTCTTC.

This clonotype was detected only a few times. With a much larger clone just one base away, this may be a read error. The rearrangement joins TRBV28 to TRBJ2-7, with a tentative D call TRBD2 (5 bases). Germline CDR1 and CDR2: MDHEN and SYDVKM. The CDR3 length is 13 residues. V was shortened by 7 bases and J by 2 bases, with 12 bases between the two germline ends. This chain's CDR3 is CASTLGSPYEQYF. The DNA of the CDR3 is TGTGCCAGCACCCTAGGGAGCCCCTACGAGCAGTACTTC.

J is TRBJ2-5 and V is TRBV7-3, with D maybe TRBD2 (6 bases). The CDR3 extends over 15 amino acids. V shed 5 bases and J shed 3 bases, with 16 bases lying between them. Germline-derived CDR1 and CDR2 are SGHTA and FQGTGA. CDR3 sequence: CASSVKGGKEETQYF. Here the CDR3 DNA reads TGTGCCAGCAGCGTAAAGGGAGGTAAAGAAGAGACCCAGTACTTC. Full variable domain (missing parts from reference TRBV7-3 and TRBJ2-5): GAGVSQTPSNKVTEKGKYVELRCDPISGHTALYWYRQSLGQGPEFLIYFQGTGAADDSGLPNDRFFAVRPEGSVSTLKIQRTERGDSAVYLCASSVKGGKEETQYFGPGTRLLVL.

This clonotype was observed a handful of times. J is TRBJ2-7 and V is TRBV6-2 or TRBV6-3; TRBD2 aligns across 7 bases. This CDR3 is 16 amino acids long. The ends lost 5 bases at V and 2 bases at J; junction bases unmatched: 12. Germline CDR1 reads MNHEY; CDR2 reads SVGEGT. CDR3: CASSPTPGLSTYEQYF. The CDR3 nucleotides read TGTGCCAGCAGTCCCACACCGGGACTATCCACCTACGAGCAGTACTTC.

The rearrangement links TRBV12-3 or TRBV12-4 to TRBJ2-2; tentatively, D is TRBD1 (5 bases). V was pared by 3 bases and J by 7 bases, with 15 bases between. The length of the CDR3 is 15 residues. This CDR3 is CASSLLQGVIGELFF. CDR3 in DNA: TGTGCCAGCAGTTTGCTGCAGGGTGTGATCGGGGAGCTGTTTTTT.

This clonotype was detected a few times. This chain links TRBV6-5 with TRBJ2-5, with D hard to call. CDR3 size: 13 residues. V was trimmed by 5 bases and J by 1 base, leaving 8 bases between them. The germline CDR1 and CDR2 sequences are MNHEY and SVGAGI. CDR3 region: CASSPPGQETQYF. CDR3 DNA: TGTGCCAGCAGTCCCCCCGGCCAAGAGACCCAGTACTTC.

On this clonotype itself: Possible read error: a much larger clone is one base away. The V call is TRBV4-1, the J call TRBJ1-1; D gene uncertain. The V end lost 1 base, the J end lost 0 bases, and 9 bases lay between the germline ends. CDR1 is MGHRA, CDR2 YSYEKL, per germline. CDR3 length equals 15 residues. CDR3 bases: TGCGCCAGCAGCCAAGGTCCAGGCATGAACACTGAAGCTTTCTTT. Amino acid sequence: CASSQGPGMNTEAFF.

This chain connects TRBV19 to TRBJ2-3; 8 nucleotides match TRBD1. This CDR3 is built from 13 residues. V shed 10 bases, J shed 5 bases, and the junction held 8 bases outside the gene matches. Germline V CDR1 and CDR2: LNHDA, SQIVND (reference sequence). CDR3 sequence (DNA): TGTGCCACCCCCTTGACAGGGGAAGATACGCAGTATTTT. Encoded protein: CATPLTGEDTQYF.

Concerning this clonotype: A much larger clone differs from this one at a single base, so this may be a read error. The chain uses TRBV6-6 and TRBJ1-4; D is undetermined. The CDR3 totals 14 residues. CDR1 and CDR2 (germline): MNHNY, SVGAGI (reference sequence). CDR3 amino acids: CASSYRHSWEILFF. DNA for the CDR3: TGTGCCAGCAGTTACCGTCACAGTTGGGAAATACTGTTTTTT.

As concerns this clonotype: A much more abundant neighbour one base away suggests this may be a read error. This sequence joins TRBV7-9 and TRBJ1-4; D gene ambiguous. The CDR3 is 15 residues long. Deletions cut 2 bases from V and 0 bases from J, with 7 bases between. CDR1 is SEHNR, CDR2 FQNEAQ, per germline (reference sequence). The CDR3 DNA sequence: TGTGCCAGCAGCTTACAGAGTACAACTAATGAAAAACTGTTTTTT. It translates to CASSLQSTTNEKLFF. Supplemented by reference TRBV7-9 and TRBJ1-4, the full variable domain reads DTGVSQNPRHKITKRGQNVTFRCDPISEHNRLYWYRQTLGQGPEFLTYFQNEAQLEKSRLLSDRFSAERPKGSFSTLEIQRTEQGDSAMYLCASSLQSTTNEKLFFGSGTQLSVL.

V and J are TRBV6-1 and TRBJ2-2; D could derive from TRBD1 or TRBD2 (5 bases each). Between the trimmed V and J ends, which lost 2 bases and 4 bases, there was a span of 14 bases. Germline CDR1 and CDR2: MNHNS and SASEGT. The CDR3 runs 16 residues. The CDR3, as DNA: TGTGCCAGCAGTGAATCCGTAGGGGACGGCACCGGGGAGCTGTTTTTT. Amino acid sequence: CASSESVGDGTGELFF.

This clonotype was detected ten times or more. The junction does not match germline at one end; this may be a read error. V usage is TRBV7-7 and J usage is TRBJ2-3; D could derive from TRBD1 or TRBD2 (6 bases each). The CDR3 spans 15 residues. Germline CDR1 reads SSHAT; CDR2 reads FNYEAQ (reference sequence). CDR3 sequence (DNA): TGTGCTAGCAGCCTAAACCCGGGGGCAAGAGATACGCAGTATTTT. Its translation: CASSLNPGARDTQYF.

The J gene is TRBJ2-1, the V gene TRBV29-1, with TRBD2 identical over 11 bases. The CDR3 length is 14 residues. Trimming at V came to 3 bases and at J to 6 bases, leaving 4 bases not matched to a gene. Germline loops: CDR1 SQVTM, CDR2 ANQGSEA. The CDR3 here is CSVDASGRSNEQFF. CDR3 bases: TGCAGCGTTGATGCTAGCGGGAGGAGCAATGAGCAGTTCTTC.

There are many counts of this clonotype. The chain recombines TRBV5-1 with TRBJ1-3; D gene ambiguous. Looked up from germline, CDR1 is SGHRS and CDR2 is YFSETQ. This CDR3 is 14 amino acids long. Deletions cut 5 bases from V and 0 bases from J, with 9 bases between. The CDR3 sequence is CASRFGVSGNTIYF. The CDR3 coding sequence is TGCGCCAGCAGATTCGGGGTCTCTGGAAACACCATATATTTT.

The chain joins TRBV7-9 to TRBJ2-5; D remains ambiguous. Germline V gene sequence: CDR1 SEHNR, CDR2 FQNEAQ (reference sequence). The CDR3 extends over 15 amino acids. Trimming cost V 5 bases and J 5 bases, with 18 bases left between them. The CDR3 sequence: CASSPPGRSQETQYF. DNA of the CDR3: TGTGCCAGCAGCCCCCCGGGTCGGAGTCAGGAGACCCAGTACTTC.

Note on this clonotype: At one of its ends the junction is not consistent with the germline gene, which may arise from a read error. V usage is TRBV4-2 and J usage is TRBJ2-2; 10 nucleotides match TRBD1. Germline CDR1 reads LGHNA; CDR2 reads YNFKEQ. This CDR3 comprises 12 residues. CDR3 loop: CASSQDPTGGSF. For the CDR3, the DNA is TGTGCCAGCAGCCAAGATCCGACAGGGGGCTCCTTT.

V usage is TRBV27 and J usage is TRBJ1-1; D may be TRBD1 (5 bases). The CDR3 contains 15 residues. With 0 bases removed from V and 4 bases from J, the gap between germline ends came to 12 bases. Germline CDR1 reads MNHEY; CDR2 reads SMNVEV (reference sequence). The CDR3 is CASSLSGGGSTEAFF. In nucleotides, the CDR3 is TGTGCCAGCAGTTTATCGGGGGGGGGGAGCACTGAAGCTTTCTTT.

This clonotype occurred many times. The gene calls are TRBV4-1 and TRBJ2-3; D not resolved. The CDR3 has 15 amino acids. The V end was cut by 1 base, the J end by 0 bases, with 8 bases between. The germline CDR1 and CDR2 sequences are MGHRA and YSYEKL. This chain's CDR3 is CASSQVYTSTDTQYF. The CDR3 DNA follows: TGCGCCAGCAGCCAAGTGTATACTAGCACAGATACGCAGTATTTT.

Here the CDR3 DNA reads TGTGCCAGCAGCCAAGATAGTCCGGGAGGTGGGGAGACCCAGTACTTC. This encodes CASSQDSPGGGETQYF. The chain links TRBV4-2 to TRBJ2-5; 7 bases map to TRBD2. V lost 0 bases to trimming and J lost 5 bases; unmatched junction nucleotides: 9. The CDR3 has 16 amino acids. CDR1 LGHNA and CDR2 YNFKEQ come from the germline V gene.

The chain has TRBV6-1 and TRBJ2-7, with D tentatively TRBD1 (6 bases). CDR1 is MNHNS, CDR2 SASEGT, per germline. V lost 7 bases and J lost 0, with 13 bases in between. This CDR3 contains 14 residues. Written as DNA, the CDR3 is TGTGCCAGCAAAACCGGGACAAGCTCCTACGAGCAGTACTTC. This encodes CASKTGTSSYEQYF.

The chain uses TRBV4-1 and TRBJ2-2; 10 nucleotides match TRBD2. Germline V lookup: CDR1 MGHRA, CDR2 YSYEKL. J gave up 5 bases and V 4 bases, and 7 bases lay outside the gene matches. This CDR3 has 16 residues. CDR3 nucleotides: TGCGCCAGCAGCCCAATAGCGGGGGGCCGAACCGGGGAGCTGTTTTTT. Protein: CASSPIAGGRTGELFF.

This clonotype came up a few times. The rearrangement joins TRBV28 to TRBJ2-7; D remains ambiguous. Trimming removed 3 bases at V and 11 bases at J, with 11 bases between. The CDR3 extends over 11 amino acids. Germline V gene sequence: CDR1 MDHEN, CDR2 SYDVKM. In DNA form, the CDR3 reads TGTGCCAGCAGTTTCTCGGTATTGGAGTACTTC. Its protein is CASSFSVLEYF.

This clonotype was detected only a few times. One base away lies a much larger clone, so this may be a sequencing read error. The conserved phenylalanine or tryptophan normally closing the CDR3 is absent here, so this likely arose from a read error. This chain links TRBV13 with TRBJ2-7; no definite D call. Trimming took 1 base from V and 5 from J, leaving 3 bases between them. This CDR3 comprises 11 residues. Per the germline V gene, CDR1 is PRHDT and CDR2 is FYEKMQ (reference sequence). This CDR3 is CASSLDDEQYL. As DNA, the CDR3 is TGTGCCAGCAGCTTAGATGACGAGCAGTACTTA.